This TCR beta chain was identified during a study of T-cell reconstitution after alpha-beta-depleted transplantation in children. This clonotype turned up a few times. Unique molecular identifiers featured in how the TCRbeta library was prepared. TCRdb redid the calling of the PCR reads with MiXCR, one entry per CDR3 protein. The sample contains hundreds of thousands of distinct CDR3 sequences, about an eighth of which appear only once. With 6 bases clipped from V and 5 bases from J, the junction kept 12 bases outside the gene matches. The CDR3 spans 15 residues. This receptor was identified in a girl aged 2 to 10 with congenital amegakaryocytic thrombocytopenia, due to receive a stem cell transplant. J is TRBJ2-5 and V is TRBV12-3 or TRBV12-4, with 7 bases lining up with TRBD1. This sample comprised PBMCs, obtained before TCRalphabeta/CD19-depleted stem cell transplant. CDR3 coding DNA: TGTGCCAGCAGGCCCCCGGGTGTACAGGGGGAGACCCAGTACTTC. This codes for CASRPPGVQGETQYF.